This T cell receptor beta chain is from a study of control samples from healthy donors and cancer patients. The assay was immunoSEQ multiplex PCR, and TCRdb's table has in-frame clones only and misses some. This sample has approximately 150,000 clones; under 90% occur once, and the top ten carry over 6.5%. The V end lost 3 bases, the J end lost 4 bases, and 10 bases lay between the germline ends. The CDR3 contains 13 residues. CDR1 and CDR2 from the germline V gene are MDHEN and SYDVKM. The sequence derives from a man aged 45-60 years with head and neck cancer. The V gene is TRBV28, the J gene TRBJ2-7; D may be TRBD1 (5 bases). Sequencing used PBMCs. DNA of the CDR3: TGTGCCAGCAGTTTGGGGCAGACGTACGAGCAGTACTTC. Translation gives CASSLGQTYEQYF.